Following are 19 T cell receptor beta chains from one sample sequenced in a study of cytomegalovirus exposure and HLA in healthy donors. Both 60 Vbeta primers and 13 Jbeta primers went into the PCR. The repertoire was sequenced with immunoSEQ multiplex PCR; TCRdb's copy has only in-frame clones and lacks some. The sample consists of some 240,000 clones, about 78% of them appearing once. The sequenced sample consisted of PBMCs. The receptors originated from a male donor in good health and CMV-seronegative.

Points on this clone: The sample contains more than one DNA sequence encoding this CDR3. The chain uses TRBV7-9 and TRBJ2-1; 7 bases map to TRBD2. Germline CDR1 SEHNR, CDR2 FQNEAQ (reference sequence). Trimming took 0 bases from V and 4 from J; bases not matched to a gene: 0. The CDR3 consists of 14 residues. The chain's CDR3 is CASSLAGGYNEQFF. The CDR3 coding sequence is TGTGCCAGCAGCTTAGCGGGGGGGTACAATGAGCAGTTCTTC. The complete variable domain, with remaining parts taken from reference TRBV7-9 and TRBJ2-1, reads DTGVSQNPRHKITKRGQNVTFRCDPISEHNRLYWYRQTLGQGPEFLTYFQNEAQLEKSRLLSDRFSAERPKGSFSTLEIQRTEQGDSAMYLCASSLAGGYNEQFFGPGTRLTVL.

The chain has TRBV23-1 and TRBJ2-5; D may be TRBD1 (5 bases). TRBV23-1 is marked as an open reading frame, function uncertain. CDR3 length: 18 amino acids. The V end was cut by 0 bases, the J end by 5 bases, with 22 bases between. CDR3 in DNA: TGCGCCAGCAGTCAATCCCACCCCCTTATAGGGGTACAGGAGACCCAGTACTTC. It encodes CASSQSHPLIGVQETQYF.

The chain recombines TRBV28 with TRBJ2-1, with D tentatively TRBD1 (6 bases). V lost 3 bases and J lost 3, with 12 bases in between. CDR1 is MDHEN, CDR2 SYDVKM, per germline. The length of the CDR3 is 15 residues. Here the CDR3 DNA reads TGTGCCAGCAGTTTGGACAGTCAACACTACAATGAGCAGTTCTTC. This translates into CASSLDSQHYNEQFF. Full variable domain (outside the CDR3, taken from reference TRBV28 and TRBJ2-1): DVKVTQSSRYLVKRTGEKVFLECVQDMDHENMFWYRQDPGLGLRLIYFSYDVKMKEKGDIPEGYSVSREKKERFSLILESASTNQTSMYLCASSLDSQHYNEQFFGPGTRLTVL.

J is TRBJ2-3 and V is TRBV11-2, with D possibly matching TRBD1 (6 bases). From germline, CDR1 is SGHAT and CDR2 FQNNGV. The CDR3 is 14 residues long. Trimming pared 5 bases from V and 4 bases from J, leaving 13 bases between. As DNA, the CDR3 is TGTGCCAGCAGCCAAAACAGGGTTTCAGATACGCAGTATTTT. This codes for CASSQNRVSDTQYF. The full variable domain, in which reference TRBV11-2 and TRBJ2-3 provide the parts outside the CDR3, is EAGVAQSPRYKIIEKRQSVAFWCNPISGHATLYWYQQILGQGPKLLIQFQNNGVVDDSQLPKDRFSAERLKGVDSTLKIQPAKLEDSAVYLCASSQNRVSDTQYFGPGTRLTVL.

This clone turned up a few times. An end of the junction differs from the germline gene, which may be a read error. The chain is built from TRBV7-9 and TRBJ1-5; 7 bases match TRBD1. Per the germline V gene, CDR1 is SEHNR and CDR2 is FQNEAQ (reference sequence). The CDR3 is 14 amino acids. CDR3 DNA sequence: TGTTCCAGCAGCTCGACAGGGCGGAATCAGCCCCAGCATTTT. It is translated as CSSSSTGRNQPQHF. The variable domain in full, with the rest retrieved from reference TRBV7-9 and TRBJ1-5, is DTGVSQNPRHKITKRGQNVTFRCDPISEHNRLYWYRQTLGQGPEFLTYFQNEAQLEKSRLLSDRFSAERPKGSFSTLEIQRTEQGDSAMYLCSSSSTGRNQPQHFGDGTRLSIL.

In nucleotides, the CDR3 is TGCGCCAGCAGCGCAAGGACTAGCGGGAGCCTTCCGGGGGCTGGGAATGAGCAGTTCTTC. As protein: CASSARTSGSLPGAGNEQFF. The rearrangement uses TRBV5-1 and TRBJ2-1; TRBD2 aligns across 13 bases. J gave up 7 bases and V 4 bases, and 20 bases lay outside the gene matches. CDR3 length: 20 amino acids. CDR1 SGHRS and CDR2 YFSETQ come from the germline V gene.

The chain recombines TRBV5-4 with TRBJ2-5, with 7 bases identical to TRBD2. The end of the DNA fits TRBJ2-7 better, so the J call may be wrong. Per germline, CDR1 SGHNT and CDR2 YYREEE (reference sequence). CDR3 length: 15 residues. The CDR3: CASSGGIAGLYEQYF. DNA of the CDR3: TGTGCCAGCAGCGGGGGGATAGCGGGTCTCTACGAGCAGTACTTC.

The CDR3 DNA reads TGTGCCAGTAACGACCCCGGGACAGGGGATGGTGGGGCCAACGTCCTGACTTTC. This gives the protein CASNDPGTGDGGANVLTF. This chain links TRBV19 with TRBJ2-6, with TRBD1 identical over 10 bases. The CDR3 is 18 amino acids. Trimming removed 7 bases from V and 3 bases from J; junction bases left unmatched: 12. Germline CDR1 LNHDA, CDR2 SQIVND (reference sequence).

J is TRBJ2-2 and V is TRBV5-1; 10 bases are a match to TRBD2. V shed 0 bases, J shed 4 bases, and the junction held 6 bases outside the gene matches. The CDR3 spans 17 residues. Per the germline V gene, CDR1 is SGHRS and CDR2 is YFSETQ. Here the CDR3 reads CASSLALAGAGTGELFF. The CDR3 DNA is TGCGCCAGCAGCTTGGCCCTAGCGGGAGCTGGCACCGGGGAGCTGTTTTTT. The entire variable domain, with the rest obtained from reference TRBV5-1 and TRBJ2-2, is as follows: KAGVTQTPRYLIKTRGQQVTLSCSPISGHRSVSWYQQTPGQGLQFLFEYFSETQRNKGNFPGRFSGRQFSNSRSEMNVSTLELGDSALYLCASSLALAGAGTGELFFGEGSRLTVL.

The chain couples TRBV5-1 to TRBJ2-2; 10 nucleotides line up with TRBD1. Trimming at V came to 4 bases and at J to 6 bases, leaving 9 bases not matched to a gene. Germline V gene data show CDR1 as SGHRS and CDR2 as YFSETQ. The CDR3 totals 16 residues. CDR3 residues: CASSQSLGQGAGELFF. CDR3 DNA: TGCGCCAGCAGCCAATCCCTCGGACAGGGGGCCGGGGAGCTGTTTTTT.

V gene TRBV7-9 combines with J gene TRBJ1-2; 10 nucleotides line up with TRBD1. Germline V gives CDR1 SEHNR, CDR2 FQNEAQ (reference sequence). CDR3 size: 14 residues. With V trimmed by 5 bases and J by 6 bases, 6 bases remained unmatched. The CDR3 DNA is TGTGCCAGCAGCGCCGGGACAGGGGTGGATGGCTACACCTTC. Its translation: CASSAGTGVDGYTF.

A few counts support this clone. This rearrangement joins TRBV9 to TRBJ2-5; D is ambiguous. Germline loops: CDR1 SGDLS, CDR2 YYNGEE. Deletions cut 2 bases from V and 3 bases from J, with 8 bases between. This CDR3 is 13 amino acids long. CDR3: CASSVDLKETQYF. CDR3 in DNA: TGTGCCAGCAGCGTCGACTTGAAAGAGACCCAGTACTTC.

The rearrangement joins TRBV6-1 to TRBJ2-7, with D perhaps TRBD1 (5 bases). The CDR3 is 15 residues long. From germline, CDR1 is MNHNS and CDR2 SASEGT. With 6 bases removed from V and 0 bases from J, the gap between germline ends came to 15 bases. The CDR3 DNA is TGTGCCAGCAGGCCGACAGTCTTGAGCTCCTACGAGCAGTACTTC. Translating it yields CASRPTVLSSYEQYF.

V usage is TRBV27 and J usage is TRBJ2-7; 7 positions agree with TRBD1. With V trimmed by 6 bases and J by 3 bases, 5 bases remained unmatched. Germline assignment: CDR1 MNHEY and CDR2 SMNVEV (reference sequence). This CDR3 has 13 amino acids. The DNA for the CDR3 is TGTGCCAGCAGCCTCGGACAGGTCTACGAGCAGTACTTC. This sequence encodes CASSLGQVYEQYF.

V is TRBV27 and J is TRBJ2-7; TRBD2 agrees at 7 bases. Germline V gene sequence: CDR1 MNHEY, CDR2 SMNVEV (reference sequence). With V trimmed by 5 bases and J by 1 base, 8 bases remained unmatched. The CDR3 spans 15 residues. CDR3 amino acids: CASSRTGTISYEQYF. CDR3 in DNA: TGTGCCAGCAGTCGAACCGGGACTATTTCCTACGAGCAGTACTTC.

The chain combines TRBV9 with TRBJ1-2, with 9 bases aligning to TRBD1. With V trimmed by 4 bases and J by 12 bases, 10 bases remained unmatched. Germline values: CDR1 SGDLS, CDR2 YYNGEE. This CDR3 contains 13 residues. CDR3 residues: CASSPTPGQGDTF. DNA for the CDR3: TGTGCCAGCAGCCCCACCCCGGGACAGGGTGACACCTTC.

CDR3 in amino acids: CASSLGGLGYGYTF. The CDR3, as DNA: TGTGCCAGCAGCTTGGGCGGTCTTGGCTATGGCTACACCTTC. The chain employs TRBV5-6 and TRBJ1-2; D gene ambiguous. With 0 bases removed from V and 4 bases from J, the gap between germline ends came to 10 bases. There are 14 residues in the CDR3. The germline V gene encodes CDR1 SGHDT and CDR2 YYEEEE.

This chain links TRBV6-1 with TRBJ2-3; 13 nucleotides align to TRBD2. CDR1 is MNHNS, CDR2 SASEGT, per germline. This CDR3 comprises 15 residues. V dropped 3 bases and J dropped 4; count of bases not matched to a gene: 1. DNA of the CDR3: TGTGCCAGCAGTGAGACTAGCGGGAGGCCAGATACGCAGTATTTT. Amino acid sequence: CASSETSGRPDTQYF.

The chain is built from TRBV21-1 and TRBJ2-1; TRBD2 was called by the table and not checked on the DNA. TRBV21-1 is a documented pseudogene. The CDR3 covers 16 residues. For the CDR3, the DNA is TGTGCCAGACCCCTCTGGAAAGGGGGAGGGTACAATGAGCAGTTCTTC. Its translation: CARPLWKGGGYNEQFF.